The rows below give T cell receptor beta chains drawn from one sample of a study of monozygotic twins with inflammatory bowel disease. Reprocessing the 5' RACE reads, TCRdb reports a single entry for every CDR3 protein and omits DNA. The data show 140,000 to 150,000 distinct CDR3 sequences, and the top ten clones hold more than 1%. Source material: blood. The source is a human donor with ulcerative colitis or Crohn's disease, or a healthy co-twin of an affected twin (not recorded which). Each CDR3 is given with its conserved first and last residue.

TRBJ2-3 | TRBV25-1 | CASSAPGEVTDTQYF
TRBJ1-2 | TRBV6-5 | CASSFSGGRYGYTF
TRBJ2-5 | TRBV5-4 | CASSRDSETQYF
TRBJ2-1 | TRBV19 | CASRPGISSSYNEQFF
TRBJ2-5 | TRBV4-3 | CASSQDATVQETQYF
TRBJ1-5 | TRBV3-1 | CASSQGSWNQPQHF
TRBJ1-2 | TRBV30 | CAWSVGVKANYGYTF
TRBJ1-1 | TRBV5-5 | CASSLQIMNTEAFF
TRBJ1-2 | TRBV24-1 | CATERGQGRYGYTF
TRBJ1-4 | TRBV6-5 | CASSYSKFGTLNEKLFF
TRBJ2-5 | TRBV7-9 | CASSQRRDRDLQETQYF
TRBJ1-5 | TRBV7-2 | CASSLHREGQPQHF
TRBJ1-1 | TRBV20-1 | CSARLRQGLSTEAFF
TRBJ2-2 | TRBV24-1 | CATSEGTVTGELFF
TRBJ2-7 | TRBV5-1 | CASSLLGPADEQYF
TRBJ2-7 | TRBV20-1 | CSASQGIGYEQYF
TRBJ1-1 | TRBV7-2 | CARKGHPTNTEAFF
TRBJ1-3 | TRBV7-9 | CASSGGGYTIYF
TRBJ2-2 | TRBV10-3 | CAISDGLNPGELFF
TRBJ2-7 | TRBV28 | CASSQGTPIGQYF
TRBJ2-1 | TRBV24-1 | CATSLSGQGRMSYNEQFF
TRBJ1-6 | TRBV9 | CASSVGAQNSPLHF
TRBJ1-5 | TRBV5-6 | CASSVLGGNQPQHF
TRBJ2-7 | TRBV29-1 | CSVASGVHEQYF
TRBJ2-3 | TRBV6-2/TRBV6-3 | CASRKSPGLGGDTQYF
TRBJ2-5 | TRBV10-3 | CAISHYERETQYF